This TCR beta chain was profiled in a study of chemoradiotherapy in HPV16-positive cancers. The CDR3 length is 14 residues. CDR1 and CDR2 from the germline V gene are KGHSH and LQKENI. Trimming left V 6 bases short and J 3 bases short, with 14 bases between. Assay used: immunoSEQ multiplex PCR; TCRdb lists only in-frame clones, some missing. The top ten hold 3% to 4% of the sample, which has 30,000 to 45,000 clones, around 80% seen once. Over chemoradiotherapy, repertoires were sampled more than once. The sequence derives from a human donor with HPV-associated anogenital cancer. The V gene is TRBV18, the J gene TRBJ1-1, with D possibly TRBD1 on 6 matching bases. The source material was blood, sampled from a patient who underwent chemoradiotherapy. The CDR3 DNA reads TGTGCCAGCTCCCTGGACAGTCCGGACACTGAAGCTTTCTTT. Translation: CASSLDSPDTEAFF.